What follows are 12 T cell receptor beta chains derived from one specimen sequenced in a study of identical twins. TCRdb fed the 5' RACE reads into MiXCR, producing one record per CDR3 protein. The sample lists 400,000 to 550,000 distinct CDR3 sequences, around 24% occurring once. The sample was also reused in another study, on T cells expressing NK-cell markers.

The sample comprised CD4+ T cells sorted from blood. These receptors originate from a woman aged 18-29 years in good health.

This sequence joins TRBV11-2 and TRBJ1-6; D is ambiguous. This CDR3 has 14 residues. Trimming removed 5 bases from V and 4 bases from J, with 9 bases in between. The germline CDR1 and CDR2 sequences are SGHAT and FQNNGV. The CDR3 sequence: CASSGELYNSPLHF. CDR3 bases: TGTGCCAGCAGCGGAGAACTTTATAATTCACCCCTCCACTTT.

The rearrangement joins TRBV9 to TRBJ1-4; D is uncertain. Germline loops: CDR1 SGDLS, CDR2 YYNGEE. The CDR3 runs to 14 residues. The V end was cut by 0 bases, the J end by 5 bases, with 8 bases between. The CDR3 is CASSVGHPNEKLFF. CDR3 in DNA: TGTGCCAGCAGCGTAGGTCATCCCAATGAAAAACTGTTTTTT.

Comments on this clonotype: The junction departs from germline at one end; a sequencing error may be responsible. The chain recombines TRBV2 with TRBJ1-4; D is unclear. CDR3 length: 15 residues. From germline, CDR1 is SNHLY and CDR2 FYNNEI. CDR3 bases: TGTGCCAGCGGTGAAGATGCCCGGTCTGGTGAAAGACTGTTTTTT. Its translation is CASGEDARSGERLFF.

V usage is TRBV11-2 and J usage is TRBJ2-3, with 7 bases lining up with TRBD1. Trimming removed 5 bases from V and 3 bases from J; junction bases left unmatched: 5. The germline V gene encodes CDR1 SGHAT and CDR2 FQNNGV. This CDR3 has 14 residues. The CDR3 bases are TGTGCCAGCAGCCTCAGGGGGAAGACAGATACGCAGTATTTT. As protein: CASSLRGKTDTQYF.

V usage is TRBV29-1 and J usage is TRBJ2-1, with D possibly matching TRBD1 (5 bases). This CDR3 has 14 amino acids. Germline CDR1 and CDR2: SQVTM and ANQGSEA. Trimming took 4 bases from V and 2 from J, leaving 12 bases between them. The CDR3, as DNA: TGCAGCGTTGTGAAGGGGATCGCCTACAATGAGCAGTTCTTC. This gives the protein CSVVKGIAYNEQFF.

J is TRBJ2-4 and V is TRBV20-1; D unclear. This CDR3 has 16 amino acids. Per germline, CDR1 DFQATT and CDR2 SNEGSKA (reference sequence). The V and J ends lost 0 bases and 2 bases respectively, with 14 bases between them. The CDR3 DNA sequence: TGCAGTGCTAGAGACGGAGAGGCCTCTACCAAAAACATTCAGTACTTC. Encoded protein: CSARDGEASTKNIQYF.

The chain carries TRBV7-2 and TRBJ2-1; 8 nucleotides line up with TRBD2. Unmatched junction bases numbered 13, after V lost 4 bases and J lost 8 bases. The CDR3 is made up of 16 amino acids. CDR1 and CDR2 from the germline V gene are SGHTA and FQGNSA. The CDR3 region is CASSYPRSGGWDEQFF. The CDR3, as DNA: TGTGCCAGCAGCTACCCTCGGAGCGGGGGTTGGGATGAGCAGTTCTTC. The full variable domain, completed using reference TRBV7-2 and TRBJ2-1, is GAGVSQSPSNKVTEKGKDVELRCDPISGHTALYWYRQSLGQGLEFLIYFQGNSAPDKSGLPSDRFSAERTGGSVSTLTIQRTQQEDSAVYLCASSYPRSGGWDEQFFGPGTRLTVL.

The genes are TRBV11-2 and TRBJ2-3; the match to TRBD2 covers 12 bases. This CDR3 is 16 amino acids long. Germline lookup yields CDR1 SGHAT and CDR2 FQNNGV. V was clipped by 6 bases and J by 2 bases; unmatched bases: 6. DNA for the CDR3: TGTGCCAGCAGTCTGACTAGCGGGAGATTCACAGATACGCAGTATTTT. Its protein is CASSLTSGRFTDTQYF.

This clonotype appeared a few times. This chain joins TRBV6-1 and TRBJ1-5; no clear D. Trimming left V 5 bases short and J 9 bases short, with 14 bases between. This CDR3 has 13 residues. Looked up from germline, CDR1 is MNHNS and CDR2 is SASEGT. CDR3 region: CASSISNDAPQHF. In DNA, the CDR3 is TGTGCCAGCAGTATATCCAACGATGCGCCCCAGCATTTT.

This clonotype appeared a few times. The gene calls are TRBV12-5 and TRBJ2-3; no clear D. The CDR3 extends over 14 amino acids. Germline V gives CDR1 LGHNT, CDR2 FRNRAP. V lost 5 bases, J lost 4 bases, and 13 bases lay in between. In DNA form, the CDR3 reads TGTGCTAGTGGTCCAGGCCAGTTTGCAGATACGCAGTATTTT. This gives the protein CASGPGQFADTQYF.

The V gene is TRBV2, the J gene TRBJ2-3; TRBD1 might be the D (6 bases). Deletions cut 6 bases from V and 4 bases from J, with 11 bases between. Germline CDR1 SNHLY, CDR2 FYNNEI. This CDR3 is 13 amino acids long. The CDR3 here is CASSSQGADTQYF. CDR3 bases: TGTGCCAGCAGCTCACAGGGTGCAGATACGCAGTATTTT.

V and J are TRBV11-2 and TRBJ2-2; TRBD2 matches 9 bases. The germline V gene encodes CDR1 SGHAT and CDR2 FQNNGV. V trimming: 5 bases; J trimming: 0 bases; junction bases outside the gene matches: 7. CDR3 length: 17 amino acids. CDR3 bases: TGTGCCAGCAGCCTCCGGGCGGGAGGGCCGAACACCGGGGAGCTGTTTTTT. Translating gives CASSLRAGGPNTGELFF.